Below, 9 T cell receptor delta chains from the same sample are listed, as sequenced in a study of Vδ1+ human thymocytes. General study points: Thymic TRG and TRD repertoires appeared highly polyclonal, with Gaussian CDR3 length distributions.

No antigens are known for them. Sequences come from RNA converted to cDNA by reverse transcription. Pooled V-gene forward primers with one constant-region reverse primer generated the CDR3 amplicons by multiplex PCR. TCRdb ran CATT on the multiplex PCR reads. Of approximately 24,000 delta-chain clones in the sample, more than 6.5% are singletons; the top ten hold approximately 1%. Specimen: Vdelta1+ gamma-delta thymocytes from the thymus. The sample's subset: FACS-sorted CD3+ TCRalphabeta- TCRVdelta1+ TCRVdelta2- thymocytes. The receptors were sampled from a girl younger than two who had congenital heart surgery.

The rearrangement links TRDV1 to TRDJ1; the D gene is possibly TRDD2 (6 bases). The germline V gene encodes CDR1 TSWWSYY and CDR2 QGS. This CDR3 spans 14 amino acids. V gave up 8 bases and J gave up 0 bases, with 13 bases separating them. In DNA form, the CDR3 reads TGTGCTCTTTCCTACGTAGGATACACCGATAAACTCATCTTT. Its translation: CALSYVGYTDKLIF.

V is TRDV1 and J is TRDJ1; maybe TRDD3 (6 bases). This CDR3 is built from 23 residues. CDR1 is TSWWSYY, CDR2 QGS, per germline. V was trimmed by 2 bases and J by 3 bases, leaving 37 bases between them. CDR3: CALGEISLVAADVAGATSDKLIF. For the CDR3, the DNA is TGTGCTCTTGGGGAAATATCTTTGGTCGCGGCCGATGTCGCTGGGGCGACGTCCGATAAACTCATCTTT.

The chain combines TRDV1 with TRDJ1, with 10 bases fitting TRDD3. In germline, CDR1 is TSWWSYY, CDR2 QGS. The junction had 31 bases not matched to a gene; V was cut back by 0 bases and J by 0 bases. The CDR3 spans 26 residues. The CDR3 DNA sequence: TGTGCTCTTGGGGAACTTAATCCCCTACAAAGACGAGCGTTCCGTACTGGGGGATCGTACACCGATAAACTCATCTTT. It encodes CALGELNPLQRRAFRTGGSYTDKLIF.

This chain connects TRDV1 to TRDJ1; the match to TRDD3 covers 10 bases. The J segment lost 1 base and the V segment lost 7 bases, leaving 12 bases of the junction unmatched. Germline CDR1 reads TSWWSYY; CDR2 reads QGS. This CDR3 has 17 amino acids. The CDR3 spells CALVPITGGLGTDKLIF. The CDR3 nucleotides read TGTGCTCTTGTCCCTATTACTGGGGGATTGGGCACCGATAAACTCATCTTT.

The genes are TRDV1 and TRDJ1, with 8 bases aligning to TRDD3. V was pared by 0 bases and J by 3 bases, with 12 bases of the junction left unmatched. Germline CDR1 is TSWWSYY and CDR2 is QGS. The CDR3 totals 18 residues. The CDR3 is CALGELPSGGPQPDKLIF. As DNA, the CDR3 is TGTGCTCTTGGGGAACTCCCTTCTGGGGGACCGCAGCCCGATAAACTCATCTTT.

The rearrangement uses TRDV1 and TRDJ1; 9 nucleotides match TRDD3. This CDR3 contains 21 residues. CDR1 and CDR2 (germline): TSWWSYY, QGS. The junction had 17 bases not matched to a gene; V was cut back by 0 bases and J by 0 bases. The CDR3 loop is CALGELVLLHQLGEDTDKLIF. Written as DNA, the CDR3 is TGTGCTCTTGGGGAACTAGTCCTTCTCCACCAACTGGGGGAGGACACCGATAAACTCATCTTT.

V usage is TRDV1 and J usage is TRDJ1; no definite D call. This CDR3 is 15 amino acids long. Trimming took 4 bases from V and 6 from J, leaving 18 bases between them. Per the germline V gene, CDR1 is TSWWSYY and CDR2 is QGS. In DNA, the CDR3 is TGTGCTCTTGGGGTACTCGTACAATCGGTCTATAAACTCATCTTT. Translation gives CALGVLVQSVYKLIF.

This chain joins TRDV1 and TRDJ1, with 7 bases fitting TRDD3. The V segment lost 4 bases and the J segment 9 bases; nucleotides outside the gene matches: 26. The CDR3 covers 19 residues. In germline, CDR1 is TSWWSYY, CDR2 QGS. CDR3 sequence reads: CALGGDLTALLGPRGQLIF. DNA for the CDR3: TGTGCTCTTGGGGGCGACTTAACCGCGTTACTGGGGCCTAGGGGGCAACTCATCTTT.

This clone was detected only a few times. V is TRDV1 and J is TRDJ1; 8 nucleotides agree with TRDD3. CDR1 and CDR2 from the germline V gene are TSWWSYY and QGS. CDR3 size: 22 residues. V was pared by 0 bases and J by 2 bases, with 23 bases of the junction left unmatched. The DNA for the CDR3 is TGTGCTCTTGGGGAACTTCCTACGGGGGATTACTGGGGGCCGGGCCCAACCGATAAACTCATCTTT. It is translated as CALGELPTGDYWGPGPTDKLIF.